This T cell receptor (beta chain) stems from a study of spatial heterogeneity in lung cancer. In the study overall: In the raw reads, each unique TCR and UMI combination was present more than ten times on average.

Specified time point: blood at routine non-recurrence follow-up after resection. No cell sorting; template was whole RNA from tumor, lung tissue or PBMC. The germline V and J ends were trimmed by 0 bases and 1 base, with 14 bases remaining between them. CDR1 is DFQATT, CDR2 SNEGSKA, per germline (reference sequence). The length of the CDR3 is 16 residues. This clonotype came up many times. A unique molecular identifier was attached to every TCR cDNA molecule. TCRdb reprocessed the 5' RACE reads via MiXCR and lists one record per CDR3 protein. The table lists 20,000 to 30,000 distinct CDR3 sequences, 9% to 10% of them singletons.

The chain joins TRBV20-1 to TRBJ2-3; TRBD1 might be the D (7 bases). This receptor was taken from a male donor with early-stage non-small cell lung cancer. The material was PBMCs, obtained at follow-up. CDR3 nucleotide sequence: TGCAGTGCTAGAGATCAGGGGGTAGCGGGCACAGATACGCAGTATTTT. It codes for CSARDQGVAGTDTQYF.